This record covers a single T cell receptor beta chain. In the authors' methods: Reference gene primer amplification gave nucleated cell count estimates. Method: immunoSEQ multiplex PCR; TCRdb's copy keeps in-frame clones and lacks some. The V and J calls and clone size are taken from that table; D and trimming were inferred from the DNA. The sample has over 250,000 clones, around 90% seen once; the top ten hold 2% to 2.5%. Deletions cut 3 bases from V and 5 bases from J, with 7 bases between. The length of the CDR3 is 12 residues. CDR1 and CDR2 from the germline V gene are LGHDT and YNNKEL (reference sequence). This entry is derived from a study of blood T cell repertoires in COVID-19. As for the study in general: Acute and convalescent COVID-19 specimens originated in the United States, Italy and Spain. Sources were T cells, B-cell-depleted T cells, or PBMCs; the material itself was cDNA or gDNA.

The clonotype comes from a man in his fifties with acute or convalescent COVID-19. Sequencing was performed on peripheral blood. The genes are TRBV3-1 (or the pseudogene TRBV3-2) and TRBJ1-1; D is ambiguous. The CDR3 sequence: CASSQPYTEAFF. Written as DNA, the CDR3 is TGTGCCAGCAGCCAGCCCTATACTGAAGCTTTCTTT.